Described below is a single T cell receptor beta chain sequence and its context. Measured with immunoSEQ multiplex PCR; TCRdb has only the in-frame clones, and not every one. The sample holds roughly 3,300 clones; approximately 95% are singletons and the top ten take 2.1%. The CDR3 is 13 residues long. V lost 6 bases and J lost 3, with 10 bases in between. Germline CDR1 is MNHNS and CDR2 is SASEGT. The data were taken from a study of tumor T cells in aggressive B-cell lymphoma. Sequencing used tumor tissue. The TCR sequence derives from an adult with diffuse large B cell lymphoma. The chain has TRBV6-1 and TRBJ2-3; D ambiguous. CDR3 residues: CASRPTLTDTQYF. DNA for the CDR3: TGTGCCAGCAGGCCGACATTAACAGATACGCAGTATTTT.